What follows are 32 T cell receptor beta chains derived from one specimen sequenced in a study of graft-versus-host responses after intestinal transplantation (TCRdb year 2021). To isolate intraepithelial and lamina propria lymphocytes from graft specimens, dithiothreitol, EDTA incubations and collagenase D digestion were used. Library preparation used the immunoSEQ multiplex PCR assay. What TCRdb holds here is the immuneACCESS table cut down to in-frame rearrangements. Part of the clones is not present; checked against another copy, under half of the missing clones reflect an unresolved V gene, and the others are unexplained. The sample contains some 8,700 clones, roughly 70% of them found a single time. The biggest ten clones account for roughly 29% of the sample. The sequencing used ileum tissue, collected roughly 74 weeks after intestinal transplant. The receptors derive from a human patient who received an intestinal transplant, so some T cells may come from the graft donor.

The rearrangement joins TRBV6-5 to TRBJ2-7; D ambiguous. The ends were cut back, 5 bases at V and 7 bases at J, with 12 bases in the middle. CDR3 size: 12 residues. The germline V gene encodes CDR1 MNHEY and CDR2 SVGAGI. CDR3 sequence (DNA): TGTGCCAGCAGTCCCCGGCAGGCTGAGCAGTACTTC. Encoded protein: CASSPRQAEQYF.

This clone was detected a few times. The CDR3 DNA sequence: TGTGCCAGCAGTTTAAAGACAGGGAACTATGGCTACACCTTC. This encodes CASSLKTGNYGYTF. The rearrangement links TRBV27 to TRBJ1-2; TRBD1 aligns across 7 bases. The V segment lost 2 bases and the J segment 2 bases; nucleotides outside the gene matches: 2. CDR3 length: 14 amino acids. From germline, CDR1 is MNHEY and CDR2 SMNVEV (reference sequence).

This chain links TRBV4-1 with TRBJ1-1, with D unresolved. V lost 3 bases and J 6 bases, leaving 11 bases between the germline ends. The CDR3 extends over 13 amino acids. Germline values: CDR1 MGHRA, CDR2 YSYEKL. The CDR3 DNA is TGCGCCAGCAGCCATTTGACGGGTCCTGAAGCTTTCTTT. Amino acid sequence: CASSHLTGPEAFF.

CDR3 DNA: TGTGCCAGCAGTAGAGGAGATTCACCCCTCCACTTT. Amino acids: CASSRGDSPLHF. The V gene is TRBV11-2, the J gene TRBJ1-6, with no clear D. The CDR3 runs to 12 residues. V was trimmed by 6 bases and J by 8 bases, leaving 8 bases between them. Germline-derived CDR1 and CDR2 are SGHAT and FQNNGV.

The V call is TRBV6-5, the J call TRBJ1-1, with a possible D match to TRBD1 (5 bases). V lost 7 bases and J lost 6, with 21 bases in between. The germline gives CDR1 MNHEY, CDR2 SVGAGI. This CDR3 comprises 15 residues. CDR3 residues: CASNRVGGEGAEAFF. The CDR3 nucleotides are TGTGCCAGCAACCGCGTTGGGGGTGAAGGGGCTGAAGCTTTCTTT.

This sequence joins TRBV6-1 and TRBJ1-1; 11 bases match TRBD1. From germline, CDR1 is MNHNS and CDR2 SASEGT. The CDR3 totals 15 residues. Trimming cost V 4 bases and J 4 bases; bases outside gene matches: 5. The CDR3 nucleotides are TGTGCCAGCAGTGGAGCCGGGACAGGGGGCACTGAAGCTTTCTTT. Its translation is CASSGAGTGGTEAFF.

V gene TRBV27 combines with J gene TRBJ2-5, with TRBD1 matching over 8 bases. J was trimmed by 1 base and V by 5 bases; bases with no gene match: 9. Germline values: CDR1 MNHEY, CDR2 SMNVEV (reference sequence). The CDR3 is made up of 16 amino acids. The CDR3 sequence is CASSNDRGSAQETQYF. Written as DNA, the CDR3 is TGTGCCAGCAGTAATGACAGGGGAAGCGCCCAAGAGACCCAGTACTTC.

This chain uses TRBV5-4 with TRBJ2-1; 10 nucleotides line up with TRBD2. The germline CDR1 and CDR2 sequences are SGHNT and YYREEE (reference sequence). The V and J ends lost 2 bases and 4 bases, in that order; junction bases with no gene match: 9. The CDR3 has 17 residues. CDR3 sequence: CASSFTGLAAIYNEQFF. CDR3 sequence (DNA): TGTGCCAGCAGCTTTACTGGACTAGCGGCGATTTACAATGAGCAGTTCTTC.

This chain links TRBV28 with TRBJ1-4, with unresolved D. CDR3 length: 13 residues. V was shortened by 8 bases and J by 3 bases, with 10 bases between the two germline ends. The germline gives CDR1 MDHEN, CDR2 SYDVKM. The CDR3 protein is CASQLPSNEKLFF. Here the CDR3 DNA reads TGTGCCAGCCAGCTACCCTCTAATGAAAAACTGTTTTTT.

The chain joins TRBV30 to TRBJ1-5; D unresolved. The germline V gene has CDR1 GTSNPN and CDR2 SVGIG (reference sequence). The CDR3 loop spans 14 amino acids. The V end lost 5 bases, the J end lost 2 bases, and 13 bases lay between the germline ends. The CDR3: CAWGDDRGNQPQHF. CDR3 coding DNA: TGTGCCTGGGGAGATGATAGGGGCAATCAGCCCCAGCATTTT.

This chain connects TRBV25-1 to TRBJ2-5, with D perhaps TRBD1 (6 bases). This CDR3 has 15 amino acids. Germline lookup yields CDR1 MGHDK and CDR2 SYGVNS. V lost 7 bases, J lost 1 base, and 16 bases lay in between. CDR3: CASTKLGQSQETQYF. CDR3 DNA: TGTGCCAGCACCAAACTGGGACAATCCCAAGAGACCCAGTACTTC.

The V gene is TRBV2, the J gene TRBJ1-2; D remains ambiguous. The CDR3 contains 16 residues. CDR1 and CDR2 (germline): SNHLY, FYNNEI. Trimming pared 4 bases from V and 4 bases from J, leaving 19 bases between. The CDR3 protein is CASSVLGYRKTYGYTF. The CDR3 DNA reads as TGTGCCAGCAGTGTCTTAGGTTACCGAAAGACCTATGGCTACACCTTC.

By frequency in the sample, this clone is medium-sized. The chain carries TRBV28 and TRBJ2-7, with 11 bases aligning to TRBD2. Trimming removed 5 bases from V and 5 bases from J; junction bases left unmatched: 8. Germline V gene sequence: CDR1 MDHEN, CDR2 SYDVKM. The CDR3 has 15 residues. The CDR3 loop is CASSVVTSGNNEQYF. The CDR3 DNA follows: TGTGCCAGCAGTGTCGTGACTAGCGGGAACAACGAGCAGTACTTC.

This clone has more than one count but fewer than ten. The chain recombines TRBV5-6 with TRBJ1-6; no definite D call. This CDR3 has 15 residues. The germline V gene encodes CDR1 SGHDT and CDR2 YYEEEE. The V gene lost 4 bases and the J gene lost 5 bases, with 13 bases spanning the gap. Written as DNA, the CDR3 is TGTGCCAGCAGCCCATTACCCTCGGATAATTCACCCCTCCACTTT. Residues: CASSPLPSDNSPLHF.

J is TRBJ1-2 and V is TRBV5-1, with a weak D call TRBD1 (5 bases). The CDR3 covers 18 residues. Trimming took 3 bases from V and 3 from J, leaving 24 bases between them. CDR1 is SGHRS, CDR2 YFSETQ, per germline. CDR3 sequence reads: CASSSPGPGGGSDYGYTF. The CDR3 DNA sequence: TGCGCCAGCAGCTCTCCCGGGCCCGGGGGGGGATCGGACTATGGCTACACCTTC.

This rearrangement joins TRBV6-4 to TRBJ2-3; D not certain. There are 13 residues in the CDR3. V was cut by 4 bases and J by 3 bases, with 8 bases left in between. Germline loops: CDR1 MRHNA, CDR2 SNTAGT. In nucleotides, the CDR3 is TGTGCCAGCAGTGGAGGTGAAACAGATACGCAGTATTTT. Its translation is CASSGGETDTQYF.

This chain uses TRBV27 with TRBJ1-1; perhaps TRBD1 as D (5 bases). Trimming took off 8 bases at V and 3 bases at J, with 16 bases between the two ends. The germline V gene has CDR1 MNHEY and CDR2 SMNVEV (reference sequence). The CDR3 covers 14 residues. CDR3 amino acids: CASRAPLRDTEAFF. CDR3 in DNA: TGTGCCAGCCGAGCCCCCCTCAGGGACACTGAAGCTTTCTTT.

The V and J genes are TRBV5-6 and TRBJ2-3, with 8 bases aligning to TRBD2. The CDR3 is 15 residues long. The V gene's germline CDR1 is SGHDT and CDR2 YYEEEE. V trimming: 2 bases; J trimming: 7 bases; junction bases outside the gene matches: 9. CDR3 nucleotides: TGTGCCAGCAGCTTTCCGGGAGGGACCTCGAATACGCAGTATTTT. Its translation is CASSFPGGTSNTQYF.

The rearrangement links TRBV28 to TRBJ1-5; D unresolved. Per germline, CDR1 MDHEN and CDR2 SYDVKM. The CDR3 is 17 residues long. V was shortened by 2 bases and J by 0 bases, with 14 bases between the two germline ends. The CDR3, as DNA: TGTGCCAGCAGTTTAAGCTGGGTGGAGGTTAGCAATCAGCCCCAGCATTTT. It translates to CASSLSWVEVSNQPQHF.

This chain links TRBV7-9 with TRBJ1-1, with 10 bases lining up with TRBD1. This CDR3 has 14 residues. V lost 3 bases, J lost 11 bases, and 9 bases stayed unmatched. CDR1 is SEHNR and CDR2 is FQNEAQ in the germline V gene (reference sequence). The CDR3 coding sequence is TGTGCCAGCAGCTTGGGGACAGGGGATTTAGAGGCTTTCTTT. Translating gives CASSLGTGDLEAFF.

The rearrangement joins TRBV2 to TRBJ2-2; D is ambiguous. Trimming took off 6 bases at V and 0 bases at J, with 11 bases between the two ends. The CDR3 is 15 residues long. Germline V gene sequence: CDR1 SNHLY, CDR2 FYNNEI. Written as DNA, the CDR3 is TGTGCCAGCAGGCTGTTAACTACGAACACCGGGGAGCTGTTTTTT. It is translated as CASRLLTTNTGELFF.

The gene calls are TRBV7-8 and TRBJ1-4; maybe TRBD1 (6 bases). V lost 5 bases and J 0 bases, leaving 10 bases between the germline ends. CDR1 and CDR2 from the germline V gene are SGHVS and FQNEAQ. This CDR3 has 15 amino acids. Written as DNA, the CDR3 is TGTGCCAGCAGCCCGGACAGTGCAACTAATGAAAAACTGTTTTTT. It translates to CASSPDSATNEKLFF.

This CDR3 is CASSPSGLAGLKDEQFF. Written as DNA, the CDR3 is TGTGCCAGCAGCCCTAGCGGACTAGCGGGATTGAAGGATGAGCAGTTCTTC. This chain joins TRBV11-2 and TRBJ2-1, with 12 bases matching TRBD2. In germline, CDR1 is SGHAT, CDR2 FQNNGV. After removal of 5 bases from V and 8 bases from J, the junction contained 13 bases not matched to a gene. The CDR3 extends over 17 amino acids.

The chain is built from TRBV30 and TRBJ2-6; no definite D call. Germline CDR1 is GTSNPN and CDR2 is SVGIG (reference sequence). The CDR3 length is 17 residues. V lost 3 bases and J 1 base, leaving 16 bases between the germline ends. The CDR3 reads CAWRTPPGRSGANVLTF. The CDR3 coding sequence is TGTGCCTGGAGAACGCCGCCCGGTAGGTCTGGGGCCAACGTCCTGACTTTC.

The V and J genes are TRBV11-3 and TRBJ1-6; D is unresolved. The CDR3 runs 15 residues. Germline CDR1 reads SGHNT; CDR2 reads YENEEA. Trimming cost V 4 bases and J 6 bases, with 13 bases left between them. The DNA for the CDR3 is TGTGCCAGCAGCTGGGATCGACGGAGTAATTCACCCCTCCACTTT. It translates to CASSWDRRSNSPLHF.

This chain connects TRBV7-9 to TRBJ2-7; D may match TRBD1 or TRBD2 (5 bases each). The V gene lost 4 bases and the J gene lost 7 bases, with 23 bases spanning the gap. Per the germline V gene, CDR1 is SEHNR and CDR2 is FQNEAQ (reference sequence). The CDR3 runs to 16 residues. CDR3 sequence reads: CASSSARGTFPREQYF. The CDR3 DNA follows: TGTGCCAGCAGCTCAGCGCGTGGGACCTTTCCTAGGGAGCAGTACTTC. Drawing the rest from reference TRBV7-9 and TRBJ2-7, the complete variable domain is DTGVSQNPRHKITKRGQNVTFRCDPISEHNRLYWYRQTLGQGPEFLTYFQNEAQLEKSRLLSDRFSAERPKGSFSTLEIQRTEQGDSAMYLCASSSARGTFPREQYFGPGTRLTVT.

This clone was found a few times. The chain has TRBV11-1 and TRBJ2-7, with D perhaps TRBD1 or TRBD2 (6 bases each). Germline V gene sequence: CDR1 SGHAT, CDR2 FQDESV (reference sequence). The V and J ends lost 5 bases and 5 bases respectively, with 13 bases between them. The CDR3 length is 13 residues. The CDR3 nucleotides are TGTGCCAGCAGCCTAAAAGGGGGGCACGAGCAGTACTTC. Amino acids: CASSLKGGHEQYF.

The CDR3 sequence is CSVAGATEAFF. CDR3 in DNA: TGCAGCGTTGCAGGGGCGACTGAAGCTTTCTTT. V gene TRBV29-1 combines with J gene TRBJ1-1; weak D call: TRBD1 (6 bases). The V gene's germline CDR1 is SQVTM and CDR2 ANQGSEA. V gave up 4 bases and J gave up 5 bases, with 8 bases separating them. The length of the CDR3 is 11 residues. The full variable domain, completed using reference TRBV29-1 and TRBJ1-1, is SAVISQKPSRDICQRGTSLTIQCQVDSQVTMMFWYRQQPGQSLTLIATANQGSEATYESGFVIDKFPISRPNLTFSTLTVSNMSPEDSSIYLCSVAGATEAFFGQGTRLTVV.

The V and J genes are TRBV19 and TRBJ1-4; no clear D gene. The CDR3 runs 14 residues. Trimming stripped 3 bases from V and 7 bases from J, with 12 bases between. CDR1 LNHDA and CDR2 SQIVND come from the germline V gene (reference sequence). The CDR3 here is CASSMPGKGEKLFF. In DNA, the CDR3 is TGTGCCAGTAGTATGCCCGGGAAGGGTGAAAAACTGTTTTTT. Full variable domain (remainder filled in from reference TRBV19 and TRBJ1-4): DGGITQSPKYLFRKEGQNVTLSCEQNLNHDAMYWYRQDPGQGLRLIYYSQIVNDFQKGDIAEGYSVSREKKESFPLTVTSAQKNPTAFYLCASSMPGKGEKLFFGSGTQLSVL.

This sequence joins TRBV28 and TRBJ1-2; weak D call: TRBD1 (6 bases). CDR1 and CDR2 from the germline V gene are MDHEN and SYDVKM. This CDR3 comprises 12 residues. V lost 5 bases and J 5 bases, leaving 9 bases between the germline ends. The CDR3 DNA is TGTGCCAGCAGTCAACAGGGTTATGGCTACACCTTC. Translating gives CASSQQGYGYTF.

The chain is built from TRBV6-1 and TRBJ1-2, with 7 bases fitting TRBD1. This CDR3 region has 15 residues. V shed 4 bases, J shed 3 bases, and the junction held 8 bases outside the gene matches. CDR1 is MNHNS, CDR2 SASEGT, per germline. CDR3 sequence: CASSASGTADYGYTF. The CDR3 nucleotides read TGTGCCAGCAGTGCGTCCGGGACAGCGGACTATGGCTACACCTTC.

The V call is TRBV19, the J call TRBJ2-1, with D perhaps being TRBD1 or TRBD2 (5 bases each). The germline gives CDR1 LNHDA, CDR2 SQIVND (reference sequence). The ends were cut back, 3 bases at V and 8 bases at J, with 14 bases in the middle. This CDR3 is 14 amino acids long. The chain's CDR3 is CASSIGARSDEQFF. The CDR3 DNA follows: TGTGCCAGTAGTATCGGGGCAAGGAGTGATGAGCAGTTCTTC.